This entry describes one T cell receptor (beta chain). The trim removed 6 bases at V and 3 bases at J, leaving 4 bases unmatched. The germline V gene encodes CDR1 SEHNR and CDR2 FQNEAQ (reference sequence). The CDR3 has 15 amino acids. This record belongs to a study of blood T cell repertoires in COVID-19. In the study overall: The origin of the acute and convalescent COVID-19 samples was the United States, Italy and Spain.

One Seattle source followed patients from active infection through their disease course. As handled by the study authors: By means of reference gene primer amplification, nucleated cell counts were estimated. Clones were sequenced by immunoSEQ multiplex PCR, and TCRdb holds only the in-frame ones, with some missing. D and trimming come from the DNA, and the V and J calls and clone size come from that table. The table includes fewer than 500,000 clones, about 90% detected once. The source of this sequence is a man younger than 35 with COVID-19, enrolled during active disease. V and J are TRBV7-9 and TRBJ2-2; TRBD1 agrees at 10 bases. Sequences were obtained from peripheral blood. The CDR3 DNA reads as TGTGCCAGCAGACTCGGACAGGGGGACACCGGGGAGCTGTTTTTT. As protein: CASRLGQGDTGELFF.